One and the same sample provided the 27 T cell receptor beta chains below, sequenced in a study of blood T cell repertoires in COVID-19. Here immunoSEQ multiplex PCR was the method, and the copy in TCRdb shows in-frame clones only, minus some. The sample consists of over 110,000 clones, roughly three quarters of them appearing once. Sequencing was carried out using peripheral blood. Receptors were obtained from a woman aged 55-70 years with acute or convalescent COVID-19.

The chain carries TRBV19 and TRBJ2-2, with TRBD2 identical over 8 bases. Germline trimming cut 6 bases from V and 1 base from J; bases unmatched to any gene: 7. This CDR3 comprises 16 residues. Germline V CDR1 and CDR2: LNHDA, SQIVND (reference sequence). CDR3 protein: CASRISSGKNTGELFF. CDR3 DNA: TGTGCCAGTAGGATTAGTAGCGGGAAGAACACCGGGGAGCTGTTTTTT.

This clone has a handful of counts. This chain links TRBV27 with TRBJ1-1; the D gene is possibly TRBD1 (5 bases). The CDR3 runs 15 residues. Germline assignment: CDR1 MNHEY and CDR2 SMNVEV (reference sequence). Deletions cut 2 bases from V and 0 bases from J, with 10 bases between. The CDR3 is CASSLGGRLNTEAFF. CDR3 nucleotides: TGTGCCAGCAGTTTAGGGGGGAGGCTGAACACTGAAGCTTTCTTT.

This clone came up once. The CDR3 loop is CAWCGTALPNTEAFF. DNA for the CDR3: TGTGCCTGGTGCGGGACAGCCTTACCTAACACTGAAGCTTTCTTT. V gene TRBV30 combines with J gene TRBJ1-1, with 7 bases that match TRBD1. The CDR3 runs to 15 residues. With 5 bases clipped from V and 2 bases from J, the junction kept 11 bases outside the gene matches. CDR1 GTSNPN and CDR2 SVGIG come from the germline V gene (reference sequence).

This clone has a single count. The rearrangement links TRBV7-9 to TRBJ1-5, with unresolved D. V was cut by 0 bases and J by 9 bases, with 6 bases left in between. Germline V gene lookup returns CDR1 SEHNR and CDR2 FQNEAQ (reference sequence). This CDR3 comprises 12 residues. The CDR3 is CASSLATGPQHF. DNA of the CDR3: TGTGCCAGCAGCTTAGCTACGGGGCCCCAGCATTTT.

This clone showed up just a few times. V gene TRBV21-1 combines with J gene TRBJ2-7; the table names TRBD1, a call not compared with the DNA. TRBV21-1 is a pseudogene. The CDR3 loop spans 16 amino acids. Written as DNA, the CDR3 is TGTGCCAGCAGCAAATTCTACGGGACAGGGGCATACGAGCAGTACTTC. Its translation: CASSKFYGTGAYEQYF.

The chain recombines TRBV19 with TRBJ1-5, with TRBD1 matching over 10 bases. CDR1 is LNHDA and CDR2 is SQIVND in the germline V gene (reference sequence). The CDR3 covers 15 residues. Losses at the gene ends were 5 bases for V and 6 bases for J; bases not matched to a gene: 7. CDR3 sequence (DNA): TGTGCCAGTAGTCCGCCCGGGACAGGGGTTCAGCCCCAGCATTTT. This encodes CASSPPGTGVQPQHF.

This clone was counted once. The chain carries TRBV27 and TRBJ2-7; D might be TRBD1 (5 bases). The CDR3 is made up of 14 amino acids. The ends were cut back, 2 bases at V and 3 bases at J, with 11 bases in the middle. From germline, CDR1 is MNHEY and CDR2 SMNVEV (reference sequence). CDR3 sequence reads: CASSLGQGVYEQYF. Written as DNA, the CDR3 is TGTGCCAGCAGTTTAGGACAAGGGGTCTACGAGCAGTACTTC.

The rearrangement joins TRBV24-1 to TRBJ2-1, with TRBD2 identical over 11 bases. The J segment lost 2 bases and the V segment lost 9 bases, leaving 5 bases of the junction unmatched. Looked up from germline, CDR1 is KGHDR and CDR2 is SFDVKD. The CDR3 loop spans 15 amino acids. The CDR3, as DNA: TGTGCCACCCGCGGTAGCGGGGGGGCCTACAATGAGCAGTTCTTC. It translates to CATRGSGGAYNEQFF.

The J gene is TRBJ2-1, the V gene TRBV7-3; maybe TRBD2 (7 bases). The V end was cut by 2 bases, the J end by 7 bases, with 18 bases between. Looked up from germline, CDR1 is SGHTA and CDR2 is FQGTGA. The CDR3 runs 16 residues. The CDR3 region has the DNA TGTGCCAGCAGCTTAGACGGAGTAGGGGGGGCGAATGAGCAGTTCTTC. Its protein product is CASSLDGVGGANEQFF. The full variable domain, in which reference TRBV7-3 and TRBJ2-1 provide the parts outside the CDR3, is GAGVSQTPSNKVTEKGKYVELRCDPISGHTALYWYRQSLGQGPEFLIYFQGTGAADDSGLPNDRFFAVRPEGSVSTLKIQRTERGDSAVYLCASSLDGVGGANEQFFGPGTRLTVL.

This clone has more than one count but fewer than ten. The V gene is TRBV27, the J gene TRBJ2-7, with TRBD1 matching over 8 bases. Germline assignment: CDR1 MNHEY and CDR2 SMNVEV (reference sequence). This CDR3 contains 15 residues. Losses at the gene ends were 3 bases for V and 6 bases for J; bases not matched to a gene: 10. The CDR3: CASSLSPRTGSEQYF. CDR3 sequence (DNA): TGTGCCAGCAGTTTGTCTCCCCGGACAGGGTCCGAGCAGTACTTC.

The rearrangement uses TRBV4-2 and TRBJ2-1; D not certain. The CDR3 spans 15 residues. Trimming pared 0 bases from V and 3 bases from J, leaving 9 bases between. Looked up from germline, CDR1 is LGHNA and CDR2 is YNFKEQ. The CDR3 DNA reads TGTGCCAGCAGCCAAGATCTACTCTTCTACAATGAGCAGTTCTTC. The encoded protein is CASSQDLLFYNEQFF.

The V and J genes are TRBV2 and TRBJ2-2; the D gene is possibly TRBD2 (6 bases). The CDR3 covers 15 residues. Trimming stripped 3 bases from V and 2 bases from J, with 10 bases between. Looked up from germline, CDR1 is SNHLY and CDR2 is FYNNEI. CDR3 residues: CASSEEGINTGELFF. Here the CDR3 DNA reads TGTGCCAGCAGTGAGGAGGGGATCAACACCGGGGAGCTGTTTTTT.

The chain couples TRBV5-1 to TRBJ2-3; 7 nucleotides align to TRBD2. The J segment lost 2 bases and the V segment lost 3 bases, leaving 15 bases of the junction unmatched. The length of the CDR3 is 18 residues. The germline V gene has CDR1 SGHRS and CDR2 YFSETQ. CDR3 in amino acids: CASSYGLGAGRVTDTQYF. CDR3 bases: TGCGCCAGCAGCTATGGTCTAGGAGCGGGGCGGGTCACAGATACGCAGTATTTT.

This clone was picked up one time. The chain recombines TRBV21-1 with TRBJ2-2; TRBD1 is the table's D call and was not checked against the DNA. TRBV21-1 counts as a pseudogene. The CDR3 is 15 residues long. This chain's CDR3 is CASSRPGTGNGELFF. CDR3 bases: TGTGCCAGCAGCCGCCCCGGGACAGGGAACGGGGAGCTGTTTTTT.

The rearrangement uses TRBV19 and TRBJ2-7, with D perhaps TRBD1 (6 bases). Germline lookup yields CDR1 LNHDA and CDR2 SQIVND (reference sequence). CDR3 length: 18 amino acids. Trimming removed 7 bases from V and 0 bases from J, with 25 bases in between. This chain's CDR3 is CASINEGPRGLPSYEQYF. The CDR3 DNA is TGTGCCAGTATCAACGAGGGGCCCAGGGGCCTTCCCTCCTACGAGCAGTACTTC.

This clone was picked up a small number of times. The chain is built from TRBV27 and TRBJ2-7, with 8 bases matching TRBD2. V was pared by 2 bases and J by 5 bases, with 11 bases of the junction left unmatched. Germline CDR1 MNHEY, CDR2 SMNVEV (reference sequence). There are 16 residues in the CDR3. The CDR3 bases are TGTGCCAGCAGTTTACGCAGCGGGAGTCTCGGCCACGAGCAGTACTTC. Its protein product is CASSLRSGSLGHEQYF.

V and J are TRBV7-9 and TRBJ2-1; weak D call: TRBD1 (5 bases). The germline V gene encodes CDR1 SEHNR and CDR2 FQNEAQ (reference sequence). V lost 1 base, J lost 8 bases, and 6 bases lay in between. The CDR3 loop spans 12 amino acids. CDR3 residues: CASSLEGDEQFF. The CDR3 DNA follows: TGTGCCAGCAGCTTAGAAGGGGATGAGCAGTTCTTC.

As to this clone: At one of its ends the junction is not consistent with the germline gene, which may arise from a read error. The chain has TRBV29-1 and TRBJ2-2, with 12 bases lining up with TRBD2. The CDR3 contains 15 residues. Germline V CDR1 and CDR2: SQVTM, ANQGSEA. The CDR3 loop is CSVEGLAGKGGELFF. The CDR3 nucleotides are TGCAGCGTCGAAGGACTAGCGGGAAAAGGCGGGGAGCTGTTTTTT.

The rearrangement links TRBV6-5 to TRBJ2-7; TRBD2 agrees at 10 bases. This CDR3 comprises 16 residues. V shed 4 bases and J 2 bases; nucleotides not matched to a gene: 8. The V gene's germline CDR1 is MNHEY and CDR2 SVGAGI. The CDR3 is CASSSPRTSGAYEQYF. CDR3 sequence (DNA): TGTGCCAGCAGTTCCCCCCGGACTAGCGGTGCCTACGAGCAGTACTTC.

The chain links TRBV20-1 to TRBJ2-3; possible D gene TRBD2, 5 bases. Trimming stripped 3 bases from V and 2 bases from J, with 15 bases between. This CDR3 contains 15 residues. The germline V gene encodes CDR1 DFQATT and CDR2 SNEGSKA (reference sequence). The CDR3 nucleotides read TGCAGTGCTAGTCGGGAAGGGCGACACACAGATACGCAGTATTTT. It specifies CSASREGRHTDTQYF.

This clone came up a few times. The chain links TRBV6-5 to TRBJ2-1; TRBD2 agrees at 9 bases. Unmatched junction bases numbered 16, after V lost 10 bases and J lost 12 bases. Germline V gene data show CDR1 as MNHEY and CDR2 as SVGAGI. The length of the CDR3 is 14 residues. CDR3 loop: CAIEPGLALLGQFF. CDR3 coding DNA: TGTGCCATCGAGCCGGGACTAGCCCTTTTGGGGCAGTTCTTC.

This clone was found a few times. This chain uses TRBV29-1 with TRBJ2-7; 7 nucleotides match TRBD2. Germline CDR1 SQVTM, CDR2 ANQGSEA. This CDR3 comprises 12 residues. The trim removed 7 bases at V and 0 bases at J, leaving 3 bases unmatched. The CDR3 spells CSARDYSYEQYF. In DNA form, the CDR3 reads TGCAGCGCACGGGACTACTCCTACGAGCAGTACTTC.

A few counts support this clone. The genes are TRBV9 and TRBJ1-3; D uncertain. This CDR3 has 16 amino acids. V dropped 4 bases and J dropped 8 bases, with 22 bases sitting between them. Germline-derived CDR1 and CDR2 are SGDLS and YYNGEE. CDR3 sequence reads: CASSPGLYSFGDTIYF. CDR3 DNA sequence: TGTGCCAGCAGCCCGGGCCTTTATTCCTTCGGGGACACCATATATTTT.

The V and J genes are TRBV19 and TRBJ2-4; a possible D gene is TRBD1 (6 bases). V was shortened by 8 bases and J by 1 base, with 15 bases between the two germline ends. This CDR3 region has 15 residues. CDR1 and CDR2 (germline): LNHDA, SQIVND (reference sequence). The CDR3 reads CASERTGSAKNIQYF. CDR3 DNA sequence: TGTGCCAGTGAACGAACAGGGTCTGCCAAAAACATTCAGTACTTC. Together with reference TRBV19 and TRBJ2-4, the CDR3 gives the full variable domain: DGGITQSPKYLFRKEGQNVTLSCEQNLNHDAMYWYRQDPGQGLRLIYYSQIVNDFQKGDIAEGYSVSREKKESFPLTVTSAQKNPTAFYLCASERTGSAKNIQYFGAGTRLSVL.

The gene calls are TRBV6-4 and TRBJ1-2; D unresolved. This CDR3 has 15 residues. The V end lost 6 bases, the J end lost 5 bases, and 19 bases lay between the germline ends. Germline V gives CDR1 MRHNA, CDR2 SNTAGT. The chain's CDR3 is CASSPRADVGYGYTF. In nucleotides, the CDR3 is TGTGCCAGCAGCCCACGAGCGGATGTTGGGTATGGCTACACCTTC.

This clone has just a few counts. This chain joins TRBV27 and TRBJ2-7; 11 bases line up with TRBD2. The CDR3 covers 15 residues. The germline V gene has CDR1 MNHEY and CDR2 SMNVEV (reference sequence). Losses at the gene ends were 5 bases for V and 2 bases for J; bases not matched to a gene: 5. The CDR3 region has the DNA TGTGCCAGCAGTAAGACTAGCGGGATTACCTACGAGCAGTACTTC. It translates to CASSKTSGITYEQYF.

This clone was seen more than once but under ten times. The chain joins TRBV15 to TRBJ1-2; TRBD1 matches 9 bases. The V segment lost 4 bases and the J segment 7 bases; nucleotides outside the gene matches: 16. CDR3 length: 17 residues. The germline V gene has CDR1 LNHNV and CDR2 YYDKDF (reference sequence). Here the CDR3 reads CATSITGQGSGFGGYTF. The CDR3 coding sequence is TGTGCCACCAGCATAACGGGACAGGGAAGCGGATTTGGTGGCTACACCTTC.